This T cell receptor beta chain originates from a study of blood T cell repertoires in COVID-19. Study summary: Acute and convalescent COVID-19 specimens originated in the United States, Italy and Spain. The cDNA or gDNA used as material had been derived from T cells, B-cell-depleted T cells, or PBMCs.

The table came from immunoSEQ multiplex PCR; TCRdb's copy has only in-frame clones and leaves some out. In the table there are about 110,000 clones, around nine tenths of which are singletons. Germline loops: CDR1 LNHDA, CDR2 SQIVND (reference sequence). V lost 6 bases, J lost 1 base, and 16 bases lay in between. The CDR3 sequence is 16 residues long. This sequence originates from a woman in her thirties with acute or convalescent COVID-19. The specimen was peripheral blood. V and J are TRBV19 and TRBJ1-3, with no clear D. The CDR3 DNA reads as TGTGCCAGTAGCCCCCGGGCGGGAGTATCTGGAAACACCATATATTTT. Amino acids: CASSPRAGVSGNTIYF.